These T cell receptor beta chains were read from a single sample in a study of T cell responses to AZD1222 COVID-19 vaccine. Libraries were prepared by immunoSEQ multiplex PCR; TCRdb keeps only in-frame clonotypes and omits some of them. This table holds under 300,000 clones, approximately 95% found once. Sequencing was performed on peripheral blood, taken on day 0 of AZD1222 vaccination. The receptors were sampled from an adult in good health. CDR3s include the opening cysteine and the closing phenylalanine or tryptophan. Fields, in order: V gene, clone size, J gene, D gene, CDR3 protein, CDR3 DNA. A D gene is named only where the DNA matches it firmly. Clone size, where shown, is once, few, many, or a class for clones that have expanded.

>TRBV28|.|TRBJ2-7|.
CASRRAGIVGGPYEQYF
TGTGCCAGCAGACGGGCCGGGATTGTGGGAGGCCCATACGAGCAGTACTTC
>TRBV28|.|TRBJ1-2|.
CASGLGTANYGYTF
TGTGCCAGCGGCCTAGGGACGGCGAACTATGGCTACACCTTC
>TRBV18|.|TRBJ1-6|.
CASSPQGILANSPLHF
TGTGCCAGCTCACCGCAGGGAATCTTGGCTAATTCACCCCTCCACTTT
>TRBV7-3|once|TRBJ2-5|.
CASSLGPQGSQETQYF
TGTGCCAGCAGCTTAGGACCACAGGGTTCTCAAGAGACCCAGTACTTC
>TRBV3-1/TRBV3-2|.|TRBJ2-7|.
CASSQGTDEQYF
TGTGCCAGCAGCCAAGGGACAGACGAGCAGTACTTC
>TRBV2|.|TRBJ1-1|.
CASREGRGNTEAFF
TGTGCCAGCAGGGAGGGGCGAGGGAACACTGAAGCTTTCTTT
>TRBV4-1|.|TRBJ2-7|.
CASSRRTTAYEQYF
TGCGCCAGCAGCCGACGGACTACTGCCTACGAGCAGTACTTC
>TRBV18|.|TRBJ2-1|.
CASSPRSNEQFF
TGTGCCAGCTCACCCCGGAGCAATGAGCAGTTCTTC
>TRBV3-1/TRBV3-2|.|TRBJ1-3|TRBD1
CASSSTGLGNTIYF
TGTGCCAGCAGCTCGACAGGGCTTGGAAACACCATATATTTT
>TRBV21-1|.|TRBJ2-2|.
CASILFSSPGGDAGELFF
TGTGCCAGCATCCTTTTCAGCAGCCCGGGAGGAGATGCCGGGGAGCTGTTTTTT
>TRBV28|.|TRBJ2-5|TRBD1
CASSYRGAETQYF
TGTGCCAGCAGTTACAGGGGAGCGGAGACCCAGTACTTC
>TRBV7-2|.|TRBJ1-3|.
CASSPIGDAYSGNTIYF
TGTGCCAGCAGCCCAATCGGGGACGCCTACTCTGGAAACACCATATATTTT
>TRBV7-9|.|TRBJ1-3|.
CASLLERSGNTIYF
TGTGCCAGCCTCCTCGAGAGGTCTGGAAACACCATATATTTT
>TRBV6-4|.|TRBJ2-1|TRBD1
CASSRDSNNEQFF
TGTGCCAGCAGCCGGGACAGTAACAATGAGCAGTTCTTC
>TRBV5-1|.|TRBJ1-1|TRBD1
CASSTDRGAEAFF
TGCGCCAGCAGCACCGACAGGGGGGCTGAAGCTTTCTTT
>TRBV3-1/TRBV3-2|.|TRBJ1-4|.
CASSQDRGATNEKLFF
TGTGCCAGCAGCCAAGATAGAGGAGCAACTAATGAAAAACTGTTTTTT
>TRBV2|.|TRBJ1-2|TRBD1
CASDYRGGYTF
TGTGCCAGCGATTACAGGGGTGGCTACACCTTC
>TRBV7-2|once|TRBJ1-2|.
CASSSPVRDGYTF
TGTGCCAGCAGCTCCCCTGTCAGGGATGGCTACACCTTC